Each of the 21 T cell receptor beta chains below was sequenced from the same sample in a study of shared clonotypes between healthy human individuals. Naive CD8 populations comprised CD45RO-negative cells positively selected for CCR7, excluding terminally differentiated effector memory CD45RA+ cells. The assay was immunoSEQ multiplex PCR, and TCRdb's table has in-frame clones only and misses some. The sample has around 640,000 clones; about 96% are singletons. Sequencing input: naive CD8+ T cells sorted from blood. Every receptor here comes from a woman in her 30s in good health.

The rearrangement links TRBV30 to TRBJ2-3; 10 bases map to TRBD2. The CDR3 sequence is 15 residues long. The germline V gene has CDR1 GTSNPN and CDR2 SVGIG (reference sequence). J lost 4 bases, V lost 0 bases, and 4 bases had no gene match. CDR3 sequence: CAWSVAGGLADTQYF. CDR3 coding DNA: TGTGCCTGGAGTGTAGCGGGAGGGTTAGCAGATACGCAGTATTTT.

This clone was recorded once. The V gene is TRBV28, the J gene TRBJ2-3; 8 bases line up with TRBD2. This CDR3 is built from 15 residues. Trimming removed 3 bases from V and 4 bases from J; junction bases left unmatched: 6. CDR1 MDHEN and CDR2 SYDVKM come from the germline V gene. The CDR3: CASSFRSGRPDTQYF. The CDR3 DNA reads TGTGCCAGCAGTTTCCGGAGCGGGAGACCAGATACGCAGTATTTT.

Here the CDR3 reads CASSAGGSGDEQFF. The CDR3 nucleotides read TGTGCCAGTAGTGCTGGCGGGAGTGGGGATGAGCAGTTCTTC. J is TRBJ2-1 and V is TRBV19, with 7 nucleotides matching TRBD2. This CDR3 is built from 14 residues. J was trimmed by 8 bases and V by 5 bases; bases with no gene match: 9. Germline V lookup: CDR1 LNHDA, CDR2 SQIVND (reference sequence).

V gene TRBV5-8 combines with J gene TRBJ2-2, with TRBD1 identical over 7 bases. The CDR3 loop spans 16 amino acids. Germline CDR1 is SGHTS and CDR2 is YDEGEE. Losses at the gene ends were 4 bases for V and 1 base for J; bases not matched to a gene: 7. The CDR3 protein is CASSPSTGQNTGELFF. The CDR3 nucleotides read TGTGCCAGCAGCCCATCGACAGGGCAGAACACCGGGGAGCTGTTTTTT. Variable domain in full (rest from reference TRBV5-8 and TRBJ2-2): EAGVTQSPTHLIKTRGQQATLRCSPISGHTSVYWYQQALGLGLQFLLWYDEGEERNRGNFPPRFSGRQFPNYSSELNVNALELEDSALYLCASSPSTGQNTGELFFGEGSRLTVL.

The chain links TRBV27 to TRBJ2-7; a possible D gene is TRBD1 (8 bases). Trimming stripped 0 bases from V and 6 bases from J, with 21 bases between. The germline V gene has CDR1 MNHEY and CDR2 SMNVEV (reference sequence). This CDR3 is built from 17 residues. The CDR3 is CASSLSLDREGMVEQYF. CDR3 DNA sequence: TGTGCCAGCAGTTTATCCCTGGACAGGGAGGGCATGGTCGAGCAGTACTTC.

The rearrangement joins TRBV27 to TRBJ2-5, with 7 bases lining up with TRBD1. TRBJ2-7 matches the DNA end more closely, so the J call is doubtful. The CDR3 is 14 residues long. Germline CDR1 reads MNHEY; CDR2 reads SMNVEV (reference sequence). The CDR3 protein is CASSLGTVPYEQYF. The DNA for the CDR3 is TGTGCCAGCAGTTTAGGGACAGTACCCTACGAGCAGTACTTC.

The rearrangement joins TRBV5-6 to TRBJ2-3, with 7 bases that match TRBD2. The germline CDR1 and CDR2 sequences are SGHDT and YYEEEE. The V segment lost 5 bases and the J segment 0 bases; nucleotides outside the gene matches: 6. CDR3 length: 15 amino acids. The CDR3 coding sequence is TGTGCCAGCAGAGCTTGGGGGGGAAGCACAGATACGCAGTATTTT. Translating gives CASRAWGGSTDTQYF.

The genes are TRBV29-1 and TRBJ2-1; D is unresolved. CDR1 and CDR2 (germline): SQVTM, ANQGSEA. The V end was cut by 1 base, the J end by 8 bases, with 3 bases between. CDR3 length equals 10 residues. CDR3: CSVEVHEQFF. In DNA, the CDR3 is TGCAGCGTTGAAGTCCATGAGCAGTTCTTC.

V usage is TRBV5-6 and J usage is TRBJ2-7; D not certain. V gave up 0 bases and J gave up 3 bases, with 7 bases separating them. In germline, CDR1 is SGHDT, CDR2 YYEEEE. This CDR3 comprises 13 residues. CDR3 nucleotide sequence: TGTGCCAGCAGCTTGGGTTCCCACTACGAGCAGTACTTC. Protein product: CASSLGSHYEQYF.

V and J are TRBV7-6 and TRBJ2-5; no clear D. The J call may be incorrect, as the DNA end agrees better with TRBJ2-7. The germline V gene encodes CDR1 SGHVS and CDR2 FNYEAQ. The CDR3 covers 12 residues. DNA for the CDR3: TGTGCCAGCAGCTTAGGTGTTGGCGAGCAGTACTTC. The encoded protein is CASSLGVGEQYF.

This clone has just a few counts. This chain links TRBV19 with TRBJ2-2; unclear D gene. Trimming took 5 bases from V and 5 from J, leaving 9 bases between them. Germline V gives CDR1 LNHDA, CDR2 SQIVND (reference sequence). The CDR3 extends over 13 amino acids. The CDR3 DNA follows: TGTGCCAGTAGTCCACGATTGACCGGGGAGCTGTTTTTT. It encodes CASSPRLTGELFF.

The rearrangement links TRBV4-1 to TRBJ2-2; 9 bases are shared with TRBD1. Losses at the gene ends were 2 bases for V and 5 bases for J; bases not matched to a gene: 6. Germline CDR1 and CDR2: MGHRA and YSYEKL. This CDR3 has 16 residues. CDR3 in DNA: TGCGCCAGCAGCCAACCTCGACAGGGGGGGACCGGGGAGCTGTTTTTT. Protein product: CASSQPRQGGTGELFF.

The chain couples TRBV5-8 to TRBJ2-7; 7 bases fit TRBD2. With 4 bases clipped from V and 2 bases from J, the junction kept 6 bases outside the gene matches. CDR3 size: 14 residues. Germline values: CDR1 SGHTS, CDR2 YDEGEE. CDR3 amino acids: CASSLTGTTYEQYF. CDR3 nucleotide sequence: TGTGCCAGCAGCCTTACCGGGACTACCTACGAGCAGTACTTC.

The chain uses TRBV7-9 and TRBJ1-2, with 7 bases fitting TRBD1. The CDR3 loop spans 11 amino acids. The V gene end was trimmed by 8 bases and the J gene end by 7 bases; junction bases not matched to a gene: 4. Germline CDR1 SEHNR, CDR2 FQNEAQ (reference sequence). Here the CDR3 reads CASVGGGGYTF. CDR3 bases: TGTGCCAGCGTAGGGGGCGGTGGCTACACCTTC. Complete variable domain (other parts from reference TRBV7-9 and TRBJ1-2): DTGVSQNPRHKITKRGQNVTFRCDPISEHNRLYWYRQTLGQGPEFLTYFQNEAQLEKSRLLSDRFSAERPKGSFSTLEIQRTEQGDSAMYLCASVGGGGYTFGSGTRLTVV.

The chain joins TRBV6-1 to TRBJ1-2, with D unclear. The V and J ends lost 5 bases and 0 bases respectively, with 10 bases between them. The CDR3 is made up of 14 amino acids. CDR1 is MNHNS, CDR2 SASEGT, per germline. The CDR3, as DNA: TGTGCCAGCAGTAACTACCCCACTAACTATGGCTACACCTTC. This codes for CASSNYPTNYGYTF.

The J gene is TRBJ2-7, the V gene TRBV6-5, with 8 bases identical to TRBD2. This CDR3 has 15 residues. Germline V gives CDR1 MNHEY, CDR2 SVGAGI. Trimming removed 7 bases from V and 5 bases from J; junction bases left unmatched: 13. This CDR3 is CASTSVSGSAHEQYF. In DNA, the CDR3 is TGTGCCAGCACCTCAGTCAGCGGGAGCGCCCACGAGCAGTACTTC.

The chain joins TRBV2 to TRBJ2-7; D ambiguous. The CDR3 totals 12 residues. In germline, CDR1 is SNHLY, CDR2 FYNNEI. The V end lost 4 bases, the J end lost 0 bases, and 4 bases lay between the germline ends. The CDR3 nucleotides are TGTGCCAGCAGTGGCCCCTCCTACGAGCAGTACTTC. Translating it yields CASSGPSYEQYF.

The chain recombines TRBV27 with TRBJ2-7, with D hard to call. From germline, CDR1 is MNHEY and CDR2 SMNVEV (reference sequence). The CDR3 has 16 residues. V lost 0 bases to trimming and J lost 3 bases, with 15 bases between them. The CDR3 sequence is CASSLSHPSLIYEQYF. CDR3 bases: TGTGCCAGCAGTTTATCCCACCCGTCGTTAATCTACGAGCAGTACTTC.

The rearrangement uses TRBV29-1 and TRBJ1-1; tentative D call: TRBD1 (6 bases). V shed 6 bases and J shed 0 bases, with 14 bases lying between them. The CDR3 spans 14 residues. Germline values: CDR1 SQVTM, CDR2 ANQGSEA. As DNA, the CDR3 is TGCAGCGTGGGGGGACATCGCTTGAACACTGAAGCTTTCTTT. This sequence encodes CSVGGHRLNTEAFF.

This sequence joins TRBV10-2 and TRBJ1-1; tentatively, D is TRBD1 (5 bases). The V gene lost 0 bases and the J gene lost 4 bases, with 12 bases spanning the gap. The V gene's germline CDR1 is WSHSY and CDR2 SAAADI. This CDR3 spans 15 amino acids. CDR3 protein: CASSESIGAGTEAFF. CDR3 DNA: TGCGCCAGCAGTGAGTCGATAGGGGCCGGCACTGAAGCTTTCTTT.

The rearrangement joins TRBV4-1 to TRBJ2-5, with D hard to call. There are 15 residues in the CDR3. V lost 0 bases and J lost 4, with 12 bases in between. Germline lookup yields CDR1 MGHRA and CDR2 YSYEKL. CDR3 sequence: CASSQDLGYGETQYF. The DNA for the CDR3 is TGCGCCAGCAGCCAAGATCTTGGTTATGGAGAGACCCAGTACTTC.